These T cell receptor beta chains were read from a single sample in a study of blood T cell repertoires in COVID-19. The data were produced by immunoSEQ multiplex PCR, yet TCRdb's version contains in-frame clones alone and is incomplete. Altogether more than 70,000 clones are present, approximately 90% being singletons, with the ten largest covering approximately 4.1%. Source material: peripheral blood. These receptor sequences come from a woman aged 50 to 65 in a cohort sampled during active COVID-19. Both conserved end residues are part of each CDR3. Fields, in order: clone size, V gene, CDR3 length, D gene, J gene, CDR3 DNA, CDR3 protein. A D gene is named only where the DNA matches it firmly. The size entry is marked missing in some rows and otherwise reads once, few, many or a size class.

>-|TRBV27|17|TRBD2|TRBJ2-3
TGTGCCAGCAGTTTATGGCAGCGGGGGGTGGGCACAGATACGCAGTATTTT
CASSLWQRGVGTDTQYF
>-|TRBV7-9|15|TRBD2|TRBJ2-7
TGTGCCAGCAGTACGGGACTAGCGATCTCCTACGAGCAGTACTTC
CASSTGLAISYEQYF
>-|TRBV6-5|14|-|TRBJ2-1
TGTGCCAGCGGCTACCGTGGGGAGTACAATGAGCAGTTCTTC
CASGYRGEYNEQFF
>-|TRBV30|13|TRBD2|TRBJ2-5
TGTGCCTGGAGTGCGTTTGAGCGGGGGACCCAGTACTTC
CAWSAFERGTQYF
>-|TRBV7-6|20|TRBD2|TRBJ2-3
TGTGCCAGCAGCTTAGTTTGGCTAGCGGGGGGTACTGGAAACACAGATACGCAGTATTTT
CASSLVWLAGGTGNTDTQYF
>-|TRBV28|14|TRBD1|TRBJ1-5
TGTGCCAGCAGTAAGACAGGGAGCAATCAGCCCCAGCATTTT
CASSKTGSNQPQHF
>-|TRBV11-3|15|-|TRBJ1-2
TGTGCCAGCACTGGCGGGGCCAGCGACAACTATGGCTACACCTTC
CASTGGASDNYGYTF
>-|TRBV5-1|15|-|TRBJ2-5
TGCGCCAGCAGCTTGGGAGCGGTGGGGAAAGAGACCCAGTACTTC
CASSLGAVGKETQYF
>-|TRBV6-5|15|TRBD1|TRBJ2-2
TGTGCCAGCAGCCGACAGGGTTCGAACACCGGGGAGCTGTTTTTT
CASSRQGSNTGELFF
>-|TRBV19|15|-|TRBJ2-7
TGTGCCAGTAGTATAGGGACACCGGTCTCCTACGAGCAGTACTTC
CASSIGTPVSYEQYF
>-|TRBV9|15|-|TRBJ2-1
TGTGCCAGCAGCGAAACAGGGACCGGCTACAATGAGCAGTTCTTC
CASSETGTGYNEQFF
>once|TRBV7-9|15|TRBD2|TRBJ2-1
TGTGCCAGCAGCTTAGATGGGACTAGTTACAATGAGCAGTTCTTC
CASSLDGTSYNEQFF
>-|TRBV5-1|15|-|TRBJ2-3
TGCGCCAGCAGCTTGGTAGGTCAGGGAATAGATACGCAGTATTTT
CASSLVGQGIDTQYF
>-|TRBV24-1|13|TRBD2|TRBJ2-5
TGTGCCACCAGTACAAGCGGGAGTGAGACCCAGTACTTC
CATSTSGSETQYF
>-|TRBV11-2|14|TRBD2|TRBJ2-7
TGTGCCAGCAGCTTCTCCTTTTCGGGAGGCGAGCAGTACTTC
CASSFSFSGGEQYF
>once|TRBV4-2|15|-|TRBJ1-6
TGTGCCAGCAGCCCGGGGACTATGTATAATTCACCCCTCCACTTT
CASSPGTMYNSPLHF
>-|TRBV5-1|15|TRBD1|TRBJ2-1
TGCGCCAGCAGCCCGGAGGGACAGGGGTCTAATGAGCAGTTCTTC
CASSPEGQGSNEQFF
>few|TRBV7-3|15|TRBD1|TRBJ1-5
TGTGCCAGCAGCTTAAATGGAGGGGGCGGTCAGCCCCAGCATTTT
CASSLNGGGGQPQHF
>-|TRBV29-1|20|-|TRBJ1-3
TGCAGCGTCTCGGTTACCCCGGGCGGGCCTGTCCAGCGCTCTGGAAACACCATATATTTT
CSVSVTPGGPVQRSGNTIYF
>few|TRBV5-4|16|-|TRBJ2-7
TGTGCCAGCAGCACAGGAGCCGGGCCTGAGAGGTCCGAGCAGTACTTC
CASSTGAGPERSEQYF
>-|TRBV19|14|TRBD2|TRBJ2-7
TGTGCCAGTAGTTCCGGGACTAGCGGGACGGGGCAGTACTTC
CASSSGTSGTGQYF
>-|TRBV4-2|18|-|TRBJ2-1
TGTGCCAGCAGCCAAGATCTTCACGGGACTCTGGTTTACAATGAGCAGTTCTTC
CASSQDLHGTLVYNEQFF
>-|TRBV5-1|16|-|TRBJ2-3
TGCGCCAGCAGCCAAACCGTCGACAGCGCCACAGATACGCAGTATTTT
CASSQTVDSATDTQYF